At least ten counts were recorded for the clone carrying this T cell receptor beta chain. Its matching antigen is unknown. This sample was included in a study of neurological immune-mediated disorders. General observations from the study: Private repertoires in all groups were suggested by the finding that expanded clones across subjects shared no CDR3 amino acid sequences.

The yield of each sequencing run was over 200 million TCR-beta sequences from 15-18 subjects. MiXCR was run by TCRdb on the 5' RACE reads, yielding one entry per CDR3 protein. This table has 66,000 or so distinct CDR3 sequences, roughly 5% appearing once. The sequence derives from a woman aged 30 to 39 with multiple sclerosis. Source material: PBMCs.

Here the CDR3 DNA reads TGTGCCAGCAGTATCCCGAGGGGGACAGGGAGCTCCTACGAGCAGTACTTC. It specifies CASSIPRGTGSSYEQYF. The chain has TRBV28 and TRBJ2-7; 9 bases agree with TRBD1. The CDR3 has 17 amino acids. Germline V lookup: CDR1 MDHEN, CDR2 SYDVKM. The ends lost 5 bases at V and 0 bases at J; junction bases unmatched: 11.